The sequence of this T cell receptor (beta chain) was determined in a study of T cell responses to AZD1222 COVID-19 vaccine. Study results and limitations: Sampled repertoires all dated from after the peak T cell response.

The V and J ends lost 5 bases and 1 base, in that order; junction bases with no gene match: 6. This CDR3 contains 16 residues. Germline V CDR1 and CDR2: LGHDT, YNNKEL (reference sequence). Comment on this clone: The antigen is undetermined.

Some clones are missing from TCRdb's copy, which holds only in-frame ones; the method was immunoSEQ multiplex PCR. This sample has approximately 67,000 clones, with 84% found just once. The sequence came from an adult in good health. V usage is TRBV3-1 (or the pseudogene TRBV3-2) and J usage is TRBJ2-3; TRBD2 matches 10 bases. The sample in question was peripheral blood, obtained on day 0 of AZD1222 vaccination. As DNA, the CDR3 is TGTGCCAGCAGCAAGCGGGGGGGCTTGGGCACAGATACGCAGTATTTT. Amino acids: CASSKRGGLGTDTQYF.